The 32 T cell receptor beta chains below all came from one sample that was sequenced in a study of identical twins. TCRdb re-called the 5' RACE reads with MiXCR, one entry per CDR3 protein. This table has over 550,000 distinct CDR3 sequences, roughly 7.1% appearing once. These records were also assigned to another study, of yellow fever vaccine responses in identical twins.

Input material: PBMCs. These receptors all come from a woman aged 18 to 35 in good health.

This clonotype was observed a handful of times. The chain uses TRBV20-1 and TRBJ1-6; D not resolved. The CDR3 length is 14 residues. Germline V gene lookup returns CDR1 DFQATT and CDR2 SNEGSKA (reference sequence). The V and J ends lost 6 bases and 0 bases respectively, with 9 bases between them. The CDR3 DNA reads TGCAGTGCCAGGCTTGACTCCTATAATTCACCCCTCCACTTT. Its translation: CSARLDSYNSPLHF.

This clonotype was picked up many times. This chain connects TRBV20-1 to TRBJ2-3; 10 bases map to TRBD2. Trimming at V came to 6 bases and at J to 6 bases, leaving 6 bases not matched to a gene. Germline V gene lookup returns CDR1 DFQATT and CDR2 SNEGSKA (reference sequence). This CDR3 has 13 amino acids. This chain's CDR3 is CSAPLAGVDTQYF. CDR3 sequence (DNA): TGCAGTGCACCCCTAGCGGGAGTGGATACGCAGTATTTT.

This clonotype was observed many times. This chain uses TRBV12-3 or TRBV12-4 with TRBJ1-4; D call uncertain. The CDR3 is 14 residues long. Trimming took 2 bases from V and 8 from J, leaving 12 bases between them. CDR3 in DNA: TGTGCCAGCAGTTTAATGGGGATCGAGGAAAAACTGTTTTTT. Translating gives CASSLMGIEEKLFF.

This clonotype was recorded at least ten times. The CDR3 nucleotides read TGCAGTGCTAGAGTCCCGGGACAGGGGGGGAATTCACCCCTCCACTTT. This sequence encodes CSARVPGQGGNSPLHF. This chain links TRBV20-1 with TRBJ1-6; 11 positions agree with TRBD1. This CDR3 contains 16 residues. In germline, CDR1 is DFQATT, CDR2 SNEGSKA (reference sequence). The V segment lost 1 base and the J segment 7 bases; nucleotides outside the gene matches: 6.

This clonotype was detected many times. The chain is built from TRBV10-2 and TRBJ1-5, with 8 bases identical to TRBD1. The CDR3 totals 16 residues. J was trimmed by 0 bases and V by 4 bases; bases with no gene match: 5. The germline CDR1 and CDR2 sequences are WSHSY and SAAADI. The DNA for the CDR3 is TGCGCCAGCAGTGCGTTGGGACAGGCTAGCAATCAGCCCCAGCATTTT. It yields the protein CASSALGQASNQPQHF.

The rearrangement joins TRBV28 to TRBJ2-3; D perhaps matches TRBD2 (5 bases). The CDR3 extends over 14 amino acids. Germline V gene lookup returns CDR1 MDHEN and CDR2 SYDVKM. V dropped 6 bases and J dropped 10 bases, with 20 bases sitting between them. CDR3 sequence reads: CASSLSEGRDAQYF. CDR3 coding DNA: TGTGCCAGCAGCTTAAGCGAGGGCCGGGATGCGCAGTATTTT.

In its sample, this clonotype was seen many times. CDR3 amino acids: CASSQEFRDRGNNEQFF. Here the CDR3 DNA reads TGCGCCAGCAGCCAAGAGTTCCGGGACAGAGGAAACAATGAGCAGTTCTTC. V usage is TRBV4-1 and J usage is TRBJ2-1; TRBD1 matches 7 bases. The V segment lost 0 bases and the J segment 5 bases; nucleotides outside the gene matches: 10. Per germline, CDR1 MGHRA and CDR2 YSYEKL. This CDR3 contains 17 residues.

The chain is built from TRBV5-5 and TRBJ2-5; D gene ambiguous. The CDR3 sequence is 14 residues long. Germline lookup yields CDR1 SGHKS and CDR2 YYEKEE (reference sequence). V lost 6 bases and J 4 bases, leaving 16 bases between the germline ends. CDR3 residues: CASNVWGSSETQYF. DNA of the CDR3: TGTGCCAGCAACGTCTGGGGAAGTTCAGAGACCCAGTACTTC.

Remarks on this clonotype: A read error may account for a junction end that differs from germline. The V call is TRBV20-1, the J call TRBJ2-2; 9 bases line up with TRBD2. Germline-derived CDR1 and CDR2 are DFQATT and SNEGSKA (reference sequence). The CDR3 extends over 16 amino acids. The CDR3 protein is CSAGDLRGGRIGELFF. The CDR3 bases are TGCAGTGCTGGAGATTTGCGGGGGGGCCGGATCGGGGAGCTGTTTTTT.

This clonotype was detected only a few times. V and J are TRBV20-1 and TRBJ1-4; a possible D gene is TRBD1 (6 bases). Germline lookup yields CDR1 DFQATT and CDR2 SNEGSKA (reference sequence). The CDR3 has 14 residues. Trimming took 6 bases from V and 8 from J, leaving 19 bases between them. The CDR3 sequence is CSAGQGMFNEKLFF. The CDR3 DNA sequence: TGCAGTGCGGGCCAGGGGATGTTTAACGAAAAACTGTTTTTT.

The table lists this clonotype with a few counts. The chain carries TRBV25-1 and TRBJ2-3; D could derive from TRBD1 or TRBD2 (5 bases each). Per germline, CDR1 MGHDK and CDR2 SYGVNS. The V and J ends lost 4 bases and 1 base respectively, with 12 bases between them. CDR3 length: 15 amino acids. DNA for the CDR3: TGTGCCAGCAGTGCGGGGCTAGGGGGCACAGATACGCAGTATTTT. Translation: CASSAGLGGTDTQYF.

This clonotype was observed a handful of times. J is TRBJ2-7 and V is TRBV14; D is unresolved. Trimming pared 4 bases from V and 6 bases from J, leaving 13 bases between. The CDR3 length is 13 residues. Per the germline V gene, CDR1 is SGHDN and CDR2 is FVKESK. The CDR3 region is CASSPAPIGEQYF. The CDR3 bases are TGTGCCAGCAGCCCGGCCCCGATTGGCGAGCAGTACTTC.

This clonotype has more than one count but fewer than ten. The chain carries TRBV4-1 and TRBJ2-5, with D hard to call. The germline V gene has CDR1 MGHRA and CDR2 YSYEKL. The V and J ends lost 1 base and 9 bases respectively, with 9 bases between them. The CDR3 length is 12 residues. The CDR3 region is CASSQVLGAQYF. CDR3 DNA sequence: TGCGCCAGCAGCCAAGTCCTAGGAGCCCAGTACTTC.

As for this clonotype: Sequence at one end of the junction differs from germline and may be a read error. The chain links TRBV12-3 or TRBV12-4 to TRBJ2-1; 10 nucleotides match TRBD2. This CDR3 comprises 18 residues. CDR3 sequence (DNA): TGTGCCAGCTGTTTAGGGCTAGCGGGGGTAAGCTCCTACAATGAGCAGTTCTTC. Amino acids: CASCLGLAGVSSYNEQFF.

This clonotype was seen a handful of times. J is TRBJ2-5 and V is TRBV29-1; a weak D match, TRBD2 (6 bases). The CDR3 is 12 residues long. Germline values: CDR1 SQVTM, CDR2 ANQGSEA. The V end was cut by 3 bases, the J end by 2 bases, with 7 bases between. The DNA of the CDR3 is TGCAGCGTTGAGACTAGACAAGAGACCCAGTACTTC. Translation: CSVETRQETQYF.

This rearrangement joins TRBV20-1 to TRBJ2-1, with D perhaps matching TRBD2 (6 bases). The CDR3 length is 16 residues. Germline lookup yields CDR1 DFQATT and CDR2 SNEGSKA (reference sequence). V was cut by 0 bases and J by 0 bases, with 12 bases left in between. For the CDR3, the DNA is TGCAGTGCTAGAGATTTCGGGGGAGGCTCCTACAATGAGCAGTTCTTC. It yields the protein CSARDFGGGSYNEQFF.

This clonotype was recorded many times. V gene TRBV5-8 combines with J gene TRBJ2-3; D is unresolved. The germline CDR1 and CDR2 sequences are SGHTS and YDEGEE. V was clipped by 0 bases and J by 2 bases, with 4 bases between them. The CDR3 sequence is 13 residues long. CDR3 sequence reads: CASSLAFTDTQYF. CDR3 DNA: TGTGCCAGCAGCTTGGCCTTCACAGATACGCAGTATTTT.

This clonotype turned up a few times. This chain connects TRBV6-5 to TRBJ2-3; D gene ambiguous. The CDR3 extends over 14 amino acids. Trimming took off 3 bases at V and 2 bases at J, with 9 bases between the two ends. CDR1 is MNHEY, CDR2 SVGAGI, per germline. The CDR3, as DNA: TGTGCCAGCAGTTATGGCGGTTTCACAGATACGCAGTATTTT. Its translation is CASSYGGFTDTQYF.

The genes are TRBV7-2 and TRBJ2-7; D unresolved. Trimming took 1 base from V and 6 from J, leaving 7 bases between them. Per the germline V gene, CDR1 is SGHTA and CDR2 is FQGNSA. This CDR3 is built from 12 residues. The CDR3 coding sequence is TGTGCCAGCAGCTTAGTACGGACCGAGCAGTACGTC. It translates to CASSLVRTEQYV.

The V call is TRBV28, the J call TRBJ2-7, with 7 bases identical to TRBD1. V shed 5 bases and J 12 bases; nucleotides not matched to a gene: 7. CDR3 length equals 11 residues. Germline loops: CDR1 MDHEN, CDR2 SYDVKM. CDR3 loop: CASSPGTARYF. The CDR3 DNA follows: TGTGCCAGCAGTCCCGGGACAGCCCGGTACTTC.

At least ten counts were recorded for this clonotype. The chain employs TRBV24-1 and TRBJ2-3; TRBD1 aligns across 11 bases. Germline V gene lookup returns CDR1 KGHDR and CDR2 SFDVKD. V was pared by 4 bases and J by 11 bases, with 4 bases of the junction left unmatched. The CDR3 is 13 amino acids. The CDR3 protein is CATSEGQGGLQYF. As DNA, the CDR3 is TGTGCCACCAGTGAGGGACAGGGGGGCCTGCAGTATTTT.

The chain links TRBV12-3 or TRBV12-4 to TRBJ2-3, with TRBD2 matching over 8 bases. The ends lost 7 bases at V and 1 base at J; junction bases unmatched: 10. CDR3 length: 16 residues. CDR3 residues: CASTLRVAGRTDTQYF. CDR3 coding DNA: TGTGCCAGCACCTTACGGGTAGCGGGACGCACAGATACGCAGTATTTT.

V usage is TRBV3-1 and J usage is TRBJ2-3, with D maybe TRBD2 (5 bases). Trimming cost V 0 bases and J 6 bases, with 13 bases left between them. This CDR3 spans 15 amino acids. Germline values: CDR1 LGHDT, CDR2 YNNKEL (reference sequence). CDR3 protein: CASSQDQLASDTQYF. CDR3 bases: TGTGCCAGCAGCCAAGATCAGCTAGCATCCGATACGCAGTATTTT.

This clonotype has more than one count but fewer than ten. The rearrangement joins TRBV4-1 to TRBJ2-3; a possible D gene is TRBD1 (5 bases). The length of the CDR3 is 15 residues. Looked up from germline, CDR1 is MGHRA and CDR2 is YSYEKL. Trimming left V 0 bases short and J 3 bases short, with 10 bases between. CDR3 sequence: CASSQDRVGTDTQYF. DNA for the CDR3: TGCGCCAGCAGCCAAGACAGGGTGGGGACAGATACGCAGTATTTT.

The rearrangement links TRBV29-1 to TRBJ2-1, with D possibly matching TRBD2 (5 bases). CDR1 is SQVTM, CDR2 ANQGSEA, per germline. The CDR3 spans 12 residues. Deletions cut 8 bases from V and 6 bases from J, with 14 bases between. The CDR3 sequence is CSLRTAPNEQFF. The CDR3, as DNA: TGCAGCCTACGGACTGCCCCCAATGAGCAGTTCTTC.

The table lists this clonotype with many counts. The chain joins TRBV12-3 or TRBV12-4 to TRBJ2-7; D is uncertain. V was pared by 2 bases and J by 3 bases, with 8 bases between. The CDR3 loop spans 13 amino acids. CDR3 bases: TGTGCCAGCAGTTTATATGGCAGCTACGAGCAGTACTTC. As protein: CASSLYGSYEQYF.

The chain links TRBV4-1 to TRBJ2-2; no clear D gene. V was trimmed by 5 bases and J by 1 base, leaving 8 bases between them. This CDR3 comprises 14 residues. Germline loops: CDR1 MGHRA, CDR2 YSYEKL. The DNA of the CDR3 is TGCGCCAGCAGCACTTCTCAGAACACCGGGGAGCTGTTTTTT. It codes for CASSTSQNTGELFF.

In this sample, this clonotype turned up many times. This rearrangement joins TRBV9 to TRBJ2-1; 11 bases align to TRBD2. The CDR3 is 16 amino acids. CDR1 is SGDLS and CDR2 is YYNGEE in the germline V gene. The junction had 9 bases not matched to a gene; V was cut back by 0 bases and J by 10 bases. CDR3 protein: CASSVAPLAGGWEQFF. CDR3 nucleotide sequence: TGTGCCAGCAGCGTAGCCCCCTTAGCGGGAGGGTGGGAGCAGTTCTTC.

The chain is built from TRBV20-1 and TRBJ2-7; 7 positions match TRBD2. Trimming took 2 bases from V and 6 from J; bases not matched to a gene: 10. The CDR3 has 14 amino acids. Germline-derived CDR1 and CDR2 are DFQATT and SNEGSKA (reference sequence). CDR3 protein: CSARPPAREGEQYV. The CDR3 DNA sequence: TGCAGTGCTAGACCCCCCGCTAGGGAGGGCGAGCAGTACGTC.

This clonotype was seen more than once but under ten times. The chain carries TRBV11-2 and TRBJ1-6; D is ambiguous. This CDR3 region has 14 residues. Between the trimmed V and J ends, which lost 8 bases and 9 bases, there was a span of 17 bases. Germline V lookup: CDR1 SGHAT, CDR2 FQNNGV. In nucleotides, the CDR3 is TGTGCCAGCTGCGGAGGAGCGTTCGGTTCACCCCTCCACTTT. Its translation: CASCGGAFGSPLHF.

This clonotype was seen many times. DNA of the CDR3: TGTGCCAGCGGATTATACAATGAGCAGTTCTTC. This gives the protein CASGLYNEQFF. The chain joins TRBV12-3 or TRBV12-4 to TRBJ2-1; D uncertain. This CDR3 contains 11 residues. V was pared by 8 bases and J by 4 bases, with 6 bases between.

The sample holds a few counts of this clonotype. The chain couples TRBV28 to TRBJ2-5, with D possibly matching TRBD2 (7 bases). Trimming cost V 5 bases and J 5 bases, with 21 bases left between them. CDR3 length: 16 residues. Germline loops: CDR1 MDHEN, CDR2 SYDVKM. The CDR3 region is CASSNNWRGGPETQYF. As DNA, the CDR3 is TGTGCCAGCAGTAACAATTGGAGGGGGGGCCCCGAGACCCAGTACTTC.